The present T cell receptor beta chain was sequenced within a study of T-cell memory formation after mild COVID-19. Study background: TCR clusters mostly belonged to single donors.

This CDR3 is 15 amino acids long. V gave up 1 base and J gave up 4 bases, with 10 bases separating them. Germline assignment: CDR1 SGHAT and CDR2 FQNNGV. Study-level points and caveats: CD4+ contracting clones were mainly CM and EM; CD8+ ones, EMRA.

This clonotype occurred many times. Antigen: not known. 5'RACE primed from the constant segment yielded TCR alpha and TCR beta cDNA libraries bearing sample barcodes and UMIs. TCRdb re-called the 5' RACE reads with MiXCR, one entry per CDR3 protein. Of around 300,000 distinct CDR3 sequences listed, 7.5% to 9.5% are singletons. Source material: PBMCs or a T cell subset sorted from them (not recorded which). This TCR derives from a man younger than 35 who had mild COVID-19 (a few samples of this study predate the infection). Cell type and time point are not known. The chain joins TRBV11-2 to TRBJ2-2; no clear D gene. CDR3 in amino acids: CASSLVAFGTGELFF. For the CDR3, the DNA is TGTGCCAGCAGCTTAGTCGCTTTTGGCACCGGGGAGCTGTTTTTT.